Presented here are 21 T cell receptor beta chains from one specimen sequenced in a study of cytomegalovirus exposure and HLA in healthy donors. Both 60 Vbeta primers and 13 Jbeta primers went into the PCR. Libraries were prepared by immunoSEQ multiplex PCR; TCRdb keeps only in-frame clonotypes and omits some of them. This repertoire includes fewer than 150,000 clones. The source material was PBMCs. The receptors shown here come from a woman aged 55-69 years in good health and CMV-seronegative.

The chain combines TRBV6-6 with TRBJ2-7; weak D call: TRBD2 (6 bases). CDR1 and CDR2 from the germline V gene are MNHNY and SVGAGI (reference sequence). The CDR3 consists of 14 residues. The germline V and J ends were trimmed by 8 bases and 1 base, with 15 bases remaining between them. This CDR3 is CASRLGRSSYEQYF. In DNA, the CDR3 is TGTGCCAGCCGACTAGGGAGGAGTTCCTACGAGCAGTACTTC.

V usage is TRBV9 and J usage is TRBJ2-2; 9 bases fit TRBD1. This CDR3 is built from 16 residues. Losses at the gene ends were 3 bases for V and 8 bases for J; bases not matched to a gene: 11. The V gene's germline CDR1 is SGDLS and CDR2 YYNGEE. The CDR3 DNA is TGTGCCAGCAGCGAGAGACAGGGGGGGACTTCTGGGGAGCTGTTTTTT. This translates into CASSERQGGTSGELFF.

The chain uses TRBV2 and TRBJ2-2; TRBD1 aligns across 7 bases. The length of the CDR3 is 15 residues. V gave up 6 bases and J gave up 2 bases; unmatched junction bases: 6. The germline V gene encodes CDR1 SNHLY and CDR2 FYNNEI. CDR3 sequence: CASSLQGPNTGELFF. Written as DNA, the CDR3 is TGTGCCAGCAGCCTACAGGGGCCTAACACCGGGGAGCTGTTTTTT.

The chain couples TRBV10-3 to TRBJ1-4; 9 positions match TRBD1. The CDR3 is 13 residues long. Unmatched junction bases numbered 4, after V lost 5 bases and J lost 9 bases. Per the germline V gene, CDR1 is ENHRY and CDR2 is SYGVKD. This CDR3 is CAISPGQGQKLFF. In DNA, the CDR3 is TGTGCCATCAGTCCTGGACAGGGGCAAAAACTGTTTTTT.

V usage is TRBV28 and J usage is TRBJ1-3; 8 bases are shared with TRBD1. The CDR3 totals 15 residues. The germline V gene encodes CDR1 MDHEN and CDR2 SYDVKM. The V gene end was trimmed by 6 bases and the J gene end by 1 base; junction bases not matched to a gene: 5. For the CDR3, the DNA is TGTGCCAGCAGGCCAGGGGGCTCGTCTGGAAACACCATATATTTT. This translates into CASRPGGSSGNTIYF.

The chain recombines TRBV6-4 with TRBJ2-3, with 11 bases lining up with TRBD1. CDR3 length equals 17 residues. Germline CDR1 MRHNA, CDR2 SNTAGT. Trimming cost V 0 bases and J 3 bases; bases outside gene matches: 5. The CDR3 reads CASSDSGQGAGTDTQYF. The CDR3, as DNA: TGTGCCAGCAGTGACTCCGGACAGGGGGCTGGTACAGATACGCAGTATTTT.

The V and J genes are TRBV19 and TRBJ2-7; the D gene is possibly TRBD1 (6 bases). Germline V lookup: CDR1 LNHDA, CDR2 SQIVND (reference sequence). Trimming shortened V by 1 base and J by 3 bases, and 19 bases separated the two germline ends. The CDR3 contains 17 residues. The DNA of the CDR3 is TGTGCCAGTAGTATAGTTGAAGTGGGCAGGGGAAGCTACGAGCAGTACTTC. Residues: CASSIVEVGRGSYEQYF.

The chain joins TRBV28 to TRBJ1-1; possibly TRBD1 for D (5 bases). V shed 7 bases and J shed 0 bases, with 18 bases lying between them. From germline, CDR1 is MDHEN and CDR2 SYDVKM. The CDR3 length is 16 residues. The CDR3: CASNIPPGSMNTEAFF. The DNA of the CDR3 is TGTGCCAGCAACATCCCTCCAGGGTCAATGAACACTGAAGCTTTCTTT.

J is TRBJ1-2 and V is TRBV7-9; 10 nucleotides line up with TRBD1. The CDR3 length is 16 residues. Germline lookup yields CDR1 SEHNR and CDR2 FQNEAQ (reference sequence). Germline trimming cut 5 bases from V and 3 bases from J; bases unmatched to any gene: 9. In DNA form, the CDR3 reads TGTGCCAGCAGCATAACCCGGGACAGGGGCTACTATGGCTACACCTTC. Translating gives CASSITRDRGYYGYTF.

The CDR3 region has the DNA TGCGCCAGCAGCCAAGTGATACAGGGGGCGGGGGAGCAGTACTTC. It specifies CASSQVIQGAGEQYF. The V call is TRBV4-1, the J call TRBJ2-7; 9 nucleotides match TRBD1. After removal of 1 base from V and 7 bases from J, the junction contained 8 bases not matched to a gene. Germline lookup yields CDR1 MGHRA and CDR2 YSYEKL. The CDR3 runs 15 residues.

This chain joins TRBV6-5 and TRBJ2-7; no reliable D call. Germline assignment: CDR1 MNHEY and CDR2 SVGAGI. The CDR3 contains 15 residues. The V end was cut by 2 bases, the J end by 0 bases, with 11 bases between. The CDR3 here is CASSYRGDRSYEQYF. CDR3 sequence (DNA): TGTGCCAGCAGTTACCGAGGCGACCGCTCCTACGAGCAGTACTTC.

V usage is TRBV9 and J usage is TRBJ1-3; 10 bases are shared with TRBD1. This CDR3 is built from 14 residues. Germline CDR1 and CDR2: SGDLS and YYNGEE. Germline trimming cut 3 bases from V and 8 bases from J; bases unmatched to any gene: 5. The CDR3 protein is CASSGQGASYTIYF. CDR3 nucleotides: TGTGCCAGCAGCGGACAGGGGGCGAGTTACACCATATATTTT.

The chain combines TRBV5-1 with TRBJ1-1; 9 bases fit TRBD1. The junction had 2 bases not matched to a gene; V was cut back by 4 bases and J by 4 bases. The germline V gene encodes CDR1 SGHRS and CDR2 YFSETQ. The CDR3 covers 13 residues. The chain's CDR3 is CASSHRGPTEAFF. The CDR3 bases are TGCGCCAGCAGCCACAGGGGGCCCACTGAAGCTTTCTTT.

The chain links TRBV5-1 to TRBJ2-3, with a possible D match to TRBD2 (5 bases). Germline assignment: CDR1 SGHRS and CDR2 YFSETQ. This CDR3 spans 15 amino acids. Trimming took 0 bases from V and 2 from J, leaving 10 bases between them. In DNA, the CDR3 is TGCGCCAGCAGCTTGGCGATCGGGGTCACAGATACGCAGTATTTT. Its translation: CASSLAIGVTDTQYF.

The chain combines TRBV18 with TRBJ2-7, with D possibly being TRBD2 (5 bases). V lost 4 bases to trimming and J lost 4 bases, with 8 bases between them. CDR3 length: 12 amino acids. Germline CDR1 KGHSH, CDR2 LQKENI. DNA for the CDR3: TGTGCCAGCTCACACCCGGGGTACGAGCAGTACTTC. Translated: CASSHPGYEQYF.

This rearrangement joins TRBV28 to TRBJ1-2; D gene uncertain. The CDR3 runs to 12 residues. V lost 4 bases and J 2 bases, leaving 5 bases between the germline ends. CDR1 and CDR2 from the germline V gene are MDHEN and SYDVKM. CDR3 region: CASSSVNYGYTF. Written as DNA, the CDR3 is TGTGCCAGCAGTTCGGTAAACTATGGCTACACCTTC.

J is TRBJ1-5 and V is TRBV28, with 9 bases that match TRBD1. There are 15 residues in the CDR3. V lost 3 bases, J lost 7 bases, and 7 bases stayed unmatched. Per the germline V gene, CDR1 is MDHEN and CDR2 is SYDVKM. This CDR3 reads CASSFPTGGTQPQHF. The CDR3 nucleotides read TGTGCCAGCAGTTTTCCTACAGGGGGCACACAGCCCCAGCATTTT.

The CDR3 sequence is CAISGATGPNQPQHF. CDR3 DNA: TGTGCCATCAGTGGGGCGACAGGGCCTAATCAGCCCCAGCATTTT. The chain uses TRBV10-3 and TRBJ1-5, with TRBD1 identical over 7 bases. Germline CDR1 reads ENHRY; CDR2 reads SYGVKD. Unmatched junction bases numbered 7, after V lost 4 bases and J lost 4 bases. This CDR3 region has 15 residues.

The chain combines TRBV7-9 with TRBJ2-5, with 11 positions matching TRBD1. Per germline, CDR1 SEHNR and CDR2 FQNEAQ (reference sequence). There are 15 residues in the CDR3. With 4 bases clipped from V and 4 bases from J, the junction kept 5 bases outside the gene matches. The DNA for the CDR3 is TGTGCCAGCAGCTATGGACAGGGGGCAGGAGAGACCCAGTACTTC. Translation: CASSYGQGAGETQYF.

Points on this clone: Other DNA sequences from this sample encode an identical CDR3 as well. The V call is TRBV9, the J call TRBJ1-4; tentative D call: TRBD1 (5 bases). The germline V gene encodes CDR1 SGDLS and CDR2 YYNGEE. The length of the CDR3 is 16 residues. Trimming pared 0 bases from V and 0 bases from J, leaving 9 bases between. Written as DNA, the CDR3 is TGTGCCAGCAGCGTAGCTACGGGGGCAACTAATGAAAAACTGTTTTTT. Its protein is CASSVATGATNEKLFF.

This sequence joins TRBV28 and TRBJ1-3, with D possibly matching TRBD1 (5 bases). Germline CDR1 is MDHEN and CDR2 is SYDVKM. V was pared by 5 bases and J by 4 bases, with 9 bases between. The CDR3 is 13 residues long. The CDR3 protein is CASSGAAGNTIYF. The DNA of the CDR3 is TGTGCCAGCAGTGGGGCGGCCGGAAACACCATATATTTT.